A selection of T cell receptor beta chains follows, all from one sample in a study of blood T cell repertoires in COVID-19. Measured with immunoSEQ multiplex PCR; TCRdb has only the in-frame clones, and not every one. The table has fewer than 100,000 clones, around 84% seen once. The specimen was peripheral blood. The origin of the receptors is a woman aged 45-65 years with acute or convalescent COVID-19. Both conserved end residues are part of each CDR3. D genes are given only for firm matches. Only part of the rows carry a size: once, few, many, or a class if the clone is expanded.

-	TRBV5-4	-	TRBJ2-2	CASSLGPVGGDTGELFF	TGTGCCAGCAGCTTGGGACCGGTTGGAGGGGACACCGGGGAGCTGTTTTTT
-	TRBV2	-	TRBJ1-5	CASRSTLNQPQHF	TGTGCCAGCCGGAGCACGCTTAATCAGCCCCAGCATTTT
TRBD1	TRBV6-5	-	TRBJ2-7	CASNPWTGERDEQYF	TGTGCCAGCAACCCTTGGACAGGGGAGAGGGACGAGCAGTACTTC
TRBD1	TRBV7-9	once	TRBJ2-2	CASRDGWTGGIGELFF	TGTGCCAGCAGAGACGGCTGGACAGGGGGCATCGGGGAGCTGTTTTTT
-	TRBV9	-	TRBJ1-4	CASSPTGTINEKLFF	TGTGCCAGCAGCCCCACCGGGACAATTAATGAAAAACTGTTTTTT
TRBD2	TRBV13	-	TRBJ2-3	CASSLGVAGGADTQYF	TGTGCCAGCAGCTTAGGTGTAGCGGGGGGGGCAGATACGCAGTATTTT
-	TRBV4-2	-	TRBJ1-2	CASSQGVADNYGYTF	TGTGCCAGCAGCCAAGGGGTAGCAGATAACTATGGCTACACCTTC
-	TRBV18	few	TRBJ2-2	CASSLRSQPNTGELFF	TGTGCCAGCTCACTCCGGAGCCAGCCGAACACCGGGGAGCTGTTTTTT
-	TRBV6-1	once	TRBJ2-1	CASSEGTGIGYNEQFF	TGTGCCAGCAGTGAAGGAACAGGGATAGGGTACAATGAGCAGTTCTTC
-	TRBV5-4	-	TRBJ2-1	CASSAEGGTYNEQFF	TGTGCCAGCAGCGCGGAGGGGGGGACCTACAATGAGCAGTTCTTC
TRBD1	TRBV2	-	TRBJ2-6	CASSSRQGWANVLTF	TGTGCCAGCAGTTCCCGACAGGGGTGGGCCAACGTCCTGACTTTC
-	TRBV19	-	TRBJ2-3	CASREGATYTDTQYF	TGTGCCAGTAGGGAGGGGGCTACATACACAGATACGCAGTATTTT
TRBD1	TRBV5-1	-	TRBJ2-3	CASSPGTAPTDTQYF	TGCGCCAGCAGCCCCGGGACAGCTCCCACAGATACGCAGTATTTT
TRBD2	TRBV7-2	few	TRBJ2-7	CASSLQRGNSYEQYF	TGTGCCAGCAGCTTACAGCGGGGAAACTCCTACGAGCAGTACTTC
-	TRBV10-2	-	TRBJ1-6	CASSEFPPGIFGYNSPLHF	TGCGCCAGCAGTGAGTTCCCGCCAGGGATCTTCGGATATAATTCACCCCTCCACTTT
-	TRBV19	-	TRBJ2-2	CATETVTGELFF	TGTGCCACCGAGACAGTCACCGGGGAGCTGTTTTTT
TRBD2	TRBV7-8	-	TRBJ2-1	CASSLVGQRGPYNEQFF	TGTGCCAGCAGCTTAGTGGGGCAGCGGGGGCCCTACAATGAGCAGTTCTTC
-	TRBV5-1	-	TRBJ2-3	CASSPGLKSTDTQYF	TGCGCCAGCAGCCCTGGCCTCAAGAGCACAGATACGCAGTATTTT
TRBD1	TRBV19	-	TRBJ1-5	CASSRQGVQPQHF	TGTGCCAGTAGCAGACAGGGGGTTCAGCCCCAGCATTTT
-	TRBV20-1	-	TRBJ2-1	CSVGWGEQFF	TGCAGTGTAGGGTGGGGCGAGCAGTTCTTC
TRBD1	TRBV27	-	TRBJ1-1	CASSRNRGAFEAFF	TGTGCCAGCAGCCGTAACAGGGGGGCGTTTGAAGCTTTCTTT
-	TRBV7-2	once	TRBJ1-1	CASKSGGAEWAEAFF	TGTGCCAGCAAATCCGGGGGGGCAGAGTGGGCTGAAGCTTTCTTT
TRBD2	TRBV30	-	TRBJ2-2	CAWSVRRSGGLSTGELFF	TGTGCCTGGAGTGTACGTCGGTCGGGAGGGCTGAGTACCGGGGAGCTGTTTTTT